The 25 T cell receptor beta chains presented below share a single source sample, sequenced in a study of T cells expressing NK-cell markers. TCRdb reprocessed the 5' RACE reads and keeps a single row for each CDR3 protein, giving no DNA. The sample features more than 400,000 distinct CDR3 sequences, with 6% to 8% in its top ten. The specimen sequenced was blood T cells: a sorted CD56 or NKG2C T cell subset, CD4+ or CD8+ T cells, or bulk PBMC T cells (not recorded which). Receptors originate from a woman between 18 and 70 years old in good health.

This chain uses TRBV12-3 or TRBV12-4 with TRBJ1-2. The CDR3 contains 15 residues. The CDR3 reads CASSLVSWEFYGYTF.

The J gene is TRBJ2-7, the V gene TRBV20-1. The germline CDR1 and CDR2 sequences are DFQATT and SNEGSKA (reference sequence). This CDR3 has 15 amino acids. CDR3 amino acids: CSARSLAGDSYEQYF.

The gene calls are TRBV29-1 and TRBJ2-1. CDR1 is SQVTM, CDR2 ANQGSEA, per germline. The CDR3 is 14 amino acids. The CDR3 reads CSVEGPVSYNEQFF.

CDR3 sequence reads: CASSTSRGTGAENTEAFF. This rearrangement joins TRBV21-1 to TRBJ1-1; TCRdb's D call, TRBD1, is unchecked because there is no DNA. TRBV21-1 is a recognized pseudogene. CDR3 length equals 18 residues.

The rearrangement links TRBV6-5 to TRBJ2-7; TCRdb gives TRBD1 as the D gene, but with no DNA this cannot be confirmed. This CDR3 is 13 amino acids long. Germline-derived CDR1 and CDR2 are MNHEY and SVGAGI. CDR3 sequence reads: CASSLGQGRGQYF.

This chain connects TRBV7-3 to TRBJ2-1; without DNA, the TCRdb call of TRBD2 cannot be checked. The germline V gene encodes CDR1 SGHTA and CDR2 FQGTGA. The CDR3 spans 15 residues. CDR3 sequence reads: CASSLRDSGFNEQFF.

The rearrangement links TRBV10-3 to TRBJ1-5; the D call from TCRdb, TRBD1, cannot be confirmed without DNA. The germline V gene has CDR1 ENHRY and CDR2 SYGVKD. The CDR3 has 16 residues. The CDR3 is CAISESGGMGNQPQHF.

The chain links TRBV20-1 to TRBJ2-1; no DNA is available, so the TRBD2 call from TCRdb remains unchecked. The CDR3 spans 16 residues. Germline V gives CDR1 DFQATT, CDR2 SNEGSKA (reference sequence). The CDR3 loop reads CSARTGILRDYNEQFF.

J is TRBJ1-1 and V is TRBV5-6; the TCRdb D gene call, TRBD1, has no DNA to confirm it. The CDR3 loop spans 16 amino acids. Germline assignment: CDR1 SGHDT and CDR2 YYEEEE. The CDR3 loop is CASSLGGSTGDTEAFF.

The rearrangement joins TRBV28 to TRBJ2-5; there is no DNA to check the TCRdb D call of TRBD2. CDR1 and CDR2 from the germline V gene are MDHEN and SYDVKM. This CDR3 comprises 16 residues. CDR3 protein: CASSQLLAGVQETQYF.

V and J are TRBV27 and TRBJ1-2. Germline values: CDR1 MNHEY, CDR2 SMNVEV (reference sequence). This CDR3 has 13 amino acids. This CDR3 is CASSLSQSYGYTF.

This chain links TRBV4-3 with TRBJ1-5. Germline V gene sequence: CDR1 LGHNA, CDR2 YSLEER. This CDR3 has 18 residues. The CDR3: CASVRPSCKIYSNQPQHF.

The J gene is TRBJ2-6, the V gene TRBV12-3 or TRBV12-4; TCRdb designates TRBD1, a call that cannot be tested without DNA. The CDR3 has 18 amino acids. The CDR3 region is CASSLMAGVVAGANVLTF.

This sequence joins TRBV29-1 and TRBJ1-1; as DNA is missing, the TRBD1 call by TCRdb cannot be tested. The CDR3 contains 12 residues. Germline V gene lookup returns CDR1 SQVTM and CDR2 ANQGSEA. CDR3 sequence reads: CSFRPPGTEAFF.

The V gene is TRBV4-3, the J gene TRBJ2-3; lacking DNA, the TRBD2 call made by TCRdb goes unchecked. The CDR3 loop spans 16 amino acids. CDR1 and CDR2 from the germline V gene are LGHNA and YSLEER. This CDR3 is CASSQSGTSLTDTQYF.

The rearrangement joins TRBV5-1 to TRBJ2-1; the TCRdb D gene call, TRBD1, has no DNA to confirm it. The CDR3 totals 13 residues. CDR1 is SGHRS, CDR2 YFSETQ, per germline. The CDR3 loop reads CASSGLLDGVQFF.

The chain carries TRBV20-1 and TRBJ2-5; absent DNA, TCRdb's TRBD2 call cannot be checked. This CDR3 spans 14 amino acids. Germline CDR1 DFQATT, CDR2 SNEGSKA (reference sequence). The CDR3 protein is CSARGTSGLETQYF.

The V call is TRBV20-1, the J call TRBJ2-7; TCRdb names TRBD2, which stays unverified in the absence of DNA. Germline assignment: CDR1 DFQATT and CDR2 SNEGSKA (reference sequence). The CDR3 runs 15 residues. The CDR3 protein is CSAETSGRYHYEQYF.

Here the CDR3 reads CAISEGRDADTQYF. The chain joins TRBV10-3 to TRBJ2-3; there is no DNA to check the TCRdb D call of TRBD1. This CDR3 is 14 amino acids long. Germline assignment: CDR1 ENHRY and CDR2 SYGVKD.

The rearrangement links TRBV5-4 to TRBJ2-5; TCRdb's D call, TRBD1, is unchecked because there is no DNA. The CDR3 runs 15 residues. The germline V gene encodes CDR1 SGHNT and CDR2 YYREEE (reference sequence). CDR3 amino acids: CASSPVPGEQETQYF.

This sequence joins TRBV24-1 and TRBJ2-3. The length of the CDR3 is 13 residues. The V gene's germline CDR1 is KGHDR and CDR2 SFDVKD. The CDR3 here is CATSDHNTDTQYF.

This chain uses TRBV7-9 with TRBJ1-1; TCRdb names TRBD1, which stays unverified in the absence of DNA. The length of the CDR3 is 15 residues. The germline V gene has CDR1 SEHNR and CDR2 FQNEAQ (reference sequence). The CDR3 region is CASSLLGQGDTEAFF.

The chain links TRBV18 to TRBJ2-4. The CDR3 has 13 amino acids. CDR1 is KGHSH and CDR2 is LQKENI in the germline V gene. CDR3 amino acids: CASSVSAGDIQYF.

The V and J genes are TRBV20-1 and TRBJ2-6. The germline V gene encodes CDR1 DFQATT and CDR2 SNEGSKA (reference sequence). This CDR3 is built from 14 residues. The CDR3 sequence: CSARQVAGANVLTF.

The gene calls are TRBV28 and TRBJ1-2. CDR1 is MDHEN, CDR2 SYDVKM, per germline. The CDR3 length is 14 residues. CDR3 sequence: CASSSPSRSYGYTF.